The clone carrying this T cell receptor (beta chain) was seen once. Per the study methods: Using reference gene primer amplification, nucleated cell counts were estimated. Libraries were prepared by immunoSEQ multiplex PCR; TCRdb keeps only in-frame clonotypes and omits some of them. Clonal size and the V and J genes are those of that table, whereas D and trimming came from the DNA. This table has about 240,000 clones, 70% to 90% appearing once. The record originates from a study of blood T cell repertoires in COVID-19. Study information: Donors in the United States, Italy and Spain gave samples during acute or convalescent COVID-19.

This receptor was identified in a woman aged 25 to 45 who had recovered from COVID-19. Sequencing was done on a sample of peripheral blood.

CDR3 bases: TGTGCCAGCAGGACAGGGAGTGGGCAGCCCCAGCATTTT. It specifies CASRTGSGQPQHF. The chain carries TRBV2 and TRBJ1-5; 7 bases line up with TRBD1. The V segment lost 6 bases and the J segment 7 bases; nucleotides outside the gene matches: 6. The germline gives CDR1 SNHLY, CDR2 FYNNEI. The CDR3 sequence is 13 residues long.